The 3 T cell receptor beta chains below come from one sample, sequenced in a study of blood T cell repertoires in COVID-19. Assay used: immunoSEQ multiplex PCR; TCRdb lists only in-frame clones, some missing. The sample lists over 60,000 clones, 75% to 90% occurring once. The sequencing sample was made of peripheral blood. These receptors were taken from a woman older than 75 with active COVID-19.

About this clone itself: Germline is not matched at one junction end, which may reflect a read error. In nucleotides, the CDR3 is TGTGCTAGCAGCGCCCGGGTGGGTGGCGAGCAGTACTTC. It is translated as CASSARVGGEQYF. V usage is TRBV7-7 and J usage is TRBJ2-7; D ambiguous. The germline CDR1 and CDR2 sequences are SSHAT and FNYEAQ (reference sequence). This CDR3 is built from 13 residues.

The chain uses TRBV4-3 and TRBJ2-3, with a weak D call TRBD2 (5 bases). This CDR3 is built from 16 residues. The V end was cut by 1 base, the J end by 3 bases, with 14 bases between. CDR1 is LGHNA and CDR2 is YSLEER in the germline V gene. CDR3 in amino acids: CASSQGFDGVTDTQYF. CDR3 bases: TGCGCCAGCAGCCAAGGTTTTGACGGGGTAACAGATACGCAGTATTTT.

CDR3 nucleotide sequence: TGCGCCAGCAGAAAATCGGGACTAGCGGGCGAAGACACCGGGGAGCTGTTTTTT. Translated: CASRKSGLAGEDTGELFF. The chain has TRBV10-2 and TRBJ2-2, with 12 bases matching TRBD2. Germline lookup yields CDR1 WSHSY and CDR2 SAAADI. This CDR3 contains 18 residues. Trimming removed 6 bases from V and 3 bases from J; junction bases left unmatched: 11.